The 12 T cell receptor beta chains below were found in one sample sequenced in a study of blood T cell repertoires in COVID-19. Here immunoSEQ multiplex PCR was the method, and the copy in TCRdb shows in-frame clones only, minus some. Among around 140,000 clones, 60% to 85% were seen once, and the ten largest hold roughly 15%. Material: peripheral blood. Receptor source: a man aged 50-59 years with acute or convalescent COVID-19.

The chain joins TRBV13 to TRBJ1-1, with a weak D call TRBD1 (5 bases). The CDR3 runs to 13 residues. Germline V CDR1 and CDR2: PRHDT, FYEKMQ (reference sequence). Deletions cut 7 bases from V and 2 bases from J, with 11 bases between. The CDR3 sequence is CASKPGGNTEAFF. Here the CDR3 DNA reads TGTGCCAGCAAGCCGGGGGGTAACACTGAAGCTTTCTTT. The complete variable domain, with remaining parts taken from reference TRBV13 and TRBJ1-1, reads AAGVIQSPRHLIKEKRETATLKCYPIPRHDTVYWYQQGPGQDPQFLISFYEKMQSDKGSIPDRFSAQQFSDYHSELNMSSLELGDSALYFCASKPGGNTEAFFGQGTRLTVV.

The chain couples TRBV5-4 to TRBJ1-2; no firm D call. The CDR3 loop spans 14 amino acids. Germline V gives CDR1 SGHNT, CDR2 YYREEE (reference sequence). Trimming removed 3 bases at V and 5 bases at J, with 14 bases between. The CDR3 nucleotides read TGTGCCAGCAGCTCAGGAGGACGGGAGTATGGCTACACCTTC. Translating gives CASSSGGREYGYTF.

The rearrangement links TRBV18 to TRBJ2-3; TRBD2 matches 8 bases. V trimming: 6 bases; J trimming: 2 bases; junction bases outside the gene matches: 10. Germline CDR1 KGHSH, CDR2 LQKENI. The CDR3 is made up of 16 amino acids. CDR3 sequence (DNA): TGTGCCAGCTCCTACGAGCGGGGGCCTTCCACAGATACGCAGTATTTT. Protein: CASSYERGPSTDTQYF.

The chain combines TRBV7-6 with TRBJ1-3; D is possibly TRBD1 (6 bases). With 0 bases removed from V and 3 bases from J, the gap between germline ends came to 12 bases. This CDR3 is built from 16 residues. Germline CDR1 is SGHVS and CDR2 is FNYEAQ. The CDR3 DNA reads TGTGCCAGCAGCTTAGCGTGGGGGCACGGTGGAAACACCATATATTTT. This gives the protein CASSLAWGHGGNTIYF. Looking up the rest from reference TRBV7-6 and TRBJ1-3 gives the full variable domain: GAGVSQSPRYKVTKRGQDVALRCDPISGHVSLYWYRQALGQGPEFLTYFNYEAQQDKSGLPNDRFSAERPEGSISTLTIQRTEQRDSAMYRCASSLAWGHGGNTIYFGEGSWLTVV.

Here the CDR3 reads CASSIGGFGQETQYF. For the CDR3, the DNA is TGTGCCAGTAGTATCGGGGGTTTTGGTCAAGAGACCCAGTACTTC. This chain links TRBV19 with TRBJ2-5, with D perhaps matching TRBD2 (6 bases). Germline CDR1 is LNHDA and CDR2 is SQIVND (reference sequence). The CDR3 runs 15 residues. Trimming took 3 bases from V and 2 from J, leaving 13 bases between them. Based on the CDR3 plus reference TRBV19 and TRBJ2-5, the full variable domain is DGGITQSPKYLFRKEGQNVTLSCEQNLNHDAMYWYRQDPGQGLRLIYYSQIVNDFQKGDIAEGYSVSREKKESFPLTVTSAQKNPTAFYLCASSIGGFGQETQYFGPGTRLLVL.

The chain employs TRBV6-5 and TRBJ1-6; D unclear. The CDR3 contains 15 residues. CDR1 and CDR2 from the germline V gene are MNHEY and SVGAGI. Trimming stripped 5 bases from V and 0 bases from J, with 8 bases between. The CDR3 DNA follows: TGTGCCAGCAGTAATACAGACTCCTATAATTCACCCCTCCACTTT. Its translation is CASSNTDSYNSPLHF.

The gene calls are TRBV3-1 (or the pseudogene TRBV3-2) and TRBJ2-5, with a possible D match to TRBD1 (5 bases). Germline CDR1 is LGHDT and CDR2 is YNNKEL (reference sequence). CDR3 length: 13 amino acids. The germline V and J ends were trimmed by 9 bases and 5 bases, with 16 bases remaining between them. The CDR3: CASDEQGRETQYF. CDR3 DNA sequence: TGTGCCAGTGACGAGCAGGGTCGGGAGACCCAGTACTTC.

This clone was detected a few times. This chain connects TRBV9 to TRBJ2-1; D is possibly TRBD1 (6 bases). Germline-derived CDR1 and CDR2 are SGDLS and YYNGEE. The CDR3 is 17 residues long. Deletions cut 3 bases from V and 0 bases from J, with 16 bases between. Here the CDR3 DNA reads TGTGCCAGCAGCGCAAGGACAGCATTTAGCTCCTACAATGAGCAGTTCTTC. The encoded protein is CASSARTAFSSYNEQFF.

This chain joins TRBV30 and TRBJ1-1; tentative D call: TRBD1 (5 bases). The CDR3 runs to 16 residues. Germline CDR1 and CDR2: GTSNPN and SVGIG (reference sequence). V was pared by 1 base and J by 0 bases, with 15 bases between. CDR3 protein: CAWSGRGKSMNTEAFF. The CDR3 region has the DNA TGTGCCTGGAGTGGTAGGGGTAAATCAATGAACACTGAAGCTTTCTTT.

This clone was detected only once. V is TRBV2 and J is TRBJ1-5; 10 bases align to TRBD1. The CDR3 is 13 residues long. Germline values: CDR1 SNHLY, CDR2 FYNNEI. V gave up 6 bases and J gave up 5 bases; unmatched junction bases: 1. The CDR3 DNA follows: TGTGCCAGCAGCGGGACAGGGGATCAGCCCCAGCATTTT. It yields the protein CASSGTGDQPQHF. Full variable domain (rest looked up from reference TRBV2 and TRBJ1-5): EPEVTQTPSHQVTQMGQEVILRCVPISNHLYFYWYRQILGQKVEFLVSFYNNEISEKSEIFDDQFSVERPDGSNFTLKIRSTKLEDSAMYFCASSGTGDQPQHFGDGTRLSIL.

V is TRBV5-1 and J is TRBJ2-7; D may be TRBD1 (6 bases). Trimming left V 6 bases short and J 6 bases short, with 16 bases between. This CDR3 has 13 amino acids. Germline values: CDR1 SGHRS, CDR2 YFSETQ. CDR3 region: CASKVDRISEQYV. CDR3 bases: TGCGCCAGCAAAGTGGACAGAATCAGCGAGCAGTACGTC.

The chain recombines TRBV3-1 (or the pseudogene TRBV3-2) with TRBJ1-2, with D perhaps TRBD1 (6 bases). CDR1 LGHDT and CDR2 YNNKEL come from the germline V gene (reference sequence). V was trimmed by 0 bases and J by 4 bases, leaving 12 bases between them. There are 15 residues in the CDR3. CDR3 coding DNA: TGTGCCAGCAGCCAAGATACTCAGGGGCTCTATGGCTACACCTTC. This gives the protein CASSQDTQGLYGYTF.